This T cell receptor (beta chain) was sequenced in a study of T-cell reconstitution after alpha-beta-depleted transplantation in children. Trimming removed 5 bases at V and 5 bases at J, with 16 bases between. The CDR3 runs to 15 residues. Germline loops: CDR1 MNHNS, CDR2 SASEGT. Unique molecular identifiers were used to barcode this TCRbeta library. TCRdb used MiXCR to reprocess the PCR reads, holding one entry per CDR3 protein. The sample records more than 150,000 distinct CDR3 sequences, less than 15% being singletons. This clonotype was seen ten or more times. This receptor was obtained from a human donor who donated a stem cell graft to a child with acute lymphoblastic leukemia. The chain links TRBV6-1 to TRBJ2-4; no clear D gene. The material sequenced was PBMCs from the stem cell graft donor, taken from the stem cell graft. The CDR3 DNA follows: TGTGCCAGCAGTCGGGCCACAGCTTCCCAAAACATTCAGTACTTC. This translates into CASSRATASQNIQYF.